Shown below are 20 T cell receptor beta chains from a single sample sequenced in a study of blood T cell repertoires in COVID-19. Clones were sequenced by immunoSEQ multiplex PCR, and TCRdb holds only the in-frame ones, with some missing. The sample shows approximately 92,000 clones, 80% of them seen only once. The sequencing input was peripheral blood. The receptors were sampled from a man between 50 and 59 years old who had recovered from COVID-19.

This rearrangement joins TRBV18 to TRBJ2-7; D might be TRBD1 (6 bases). The CDR3 extends over 16 amino acids. CDR1 and CDR2 from the germline V gene are KGHSH and LQKENI. The V gene lost 0 bases and the J gene lost 3 bases, with 15 bases spanning the gap. CDR3: CASSPPEATGGYEQYF. The CDR3 bases are TGTGCCAGCTCACCACCCGAGGCGACAGGAGGCTACGAGCAGTACTTC. Based on the CDR3 plus reference TRBV18 and TRBJ2-7, the full variable domain is NAGVMQNPRHLVRRRGQEARLRCSPMKGHSHVYWYRQLPEEGLKFMVYLQKENIIDESGMPKERFSAEFPKEGPSILRIQQVVRGDSAAYFCASSPPEATGGYEQYFGPGTRLTVT.

This clone was seen more than once but under ten times. The rearrangement uses TRBV6-5 and TRBJ1-1; tentative D call: TRBD1 (6 bases). The V and J ends lost 0 bases and 0 bases respectively, with 8 bases between them. The germline CDR1 and CDR2 sequences are MNHEY and SVGAGI. This CDR3 region has 15 residues. CDR3 sequence: CASSYSGTLNTEAFF. CDR3 bases: TGTGCCAGCAGTTACTCCGGGACATTGAACACTGAAGCTTTCTTT.

The chain employs TRBV6-6 and TRBJ2-2; D is possibly TRBD2 (5 bases). V shed 6 bases and J shed 2 bases, with 16 bases lying between them. The CDR3 extends over 16 amino acids. CDR1 MNHNY and CDR2 SVGAGI come from the germline V gene (reference sequence). CDR3 amino acids: CASSWNPRGNTGELFF. The CDR3 coding sequence is TGTGCCAGCAGCTGGAACCCTCGGGGAAACACCGGGGAGCTGTTTTTT.

The J gene is TRBJ1-5, the V gene TRBV19, with a possible D match to TRBD1 (5 bases). Germline values: CDR1 LNHDA, CDR2 SQIVND (reference sequence). This CDR3 has 18 amino acids. V lost 5 bases, J lost 0 bases, and 20 bases lay in between. In nucleotides, the CDR3 is TGTGCCAGTAGTTCACGGACAACGGCGGGGGGTAGCAATCAGCCCCAGCATTTT. Translated: CASSSRTTAGGSNQPQHF.

The J gene is TRBJ2-1, the V gene TRBV6-5, with 10 bases lining up with TRBD2. CDR3 size: 15 residues. V gave up 2 bases and J gave up 7 bases; unmatched junction bases: 5. Germline assignment: CDR1 MNHEY and CDR2 SVGAGI. The CDR3 DNA is TGTGCCAGCAGTTACGAAGCGGGAGGGCATAATGAGCAGTTCTTC. Translated: CASSYEAGGHNEQFF.

This sequence joins TRBV28 and TRBJ2-5; the D gene is possibly TRBD2 (6 bases). V lost 7 bases and J lost 7, with 22 bases in between. Germline CDR1 reads MDHEN; CDR2 reads SYDVKM. The CDR3 has 15 amino acids. CDR3 region: CASTLGAGWGGTQYF. The CDR3 DNA reads as TGTGCCAGCACTCTAGGGGCGGGATGGGGAGGGACCCAGTACTTC.

The chain employs TRBV7-9 and TRBJ1-2, with D possibly TRBD1 on 6 matching bases. Germline CDR1 SEHNR, CDR2 FQNEAQ (reference sequence). V lost 5 bases and J 3 bases, leaving 13 bases between the germline ends. CDR3 size: 14 residues. The CDR3 bases are TGTGCCAGCAGCGCCACAGGGCAACACTATGGCTACACCTTC. This sequence encodes CASSATGQHYGYTF. Drawing the rest from reference TRBV7-9 and TRBJ1-2, the complete variable domain is DTGVSQNPRHKITKRGQNVTFRCDPISEHNRLYWYRQTLGQGPEFLTYFQNEAQLEKSRLLSDRFSAERPKGSFSTLEIQRTEQGDSAMYLCASSATGQHYGYTFGSGTRLTVV.

This chain connects TRBV3-1 (or the pseudogene TRBV3-2) to TRBJ1-2; 9 nucleotides align to TRBD1. The germline V gene encodes CDR1 LGHDT and CDR2 YNNKEL (reference sequence). V lost 5 bases to trimming and J lost 6 bases; unmatched junction nucleotides: 10. There are 15 residues in the CDR3. The CDR3 loop reads CASSTHVGTGHGYTF. DNA for the CDR3: TGTGCCAGCAGCACACACGTTGGGACAGGGCATGGCTACACCTTC.

Turning to this clone: A junction end diverges from the germline sequence, so it may reflect a read error. The genes are TRBV7-7 and TRBJ2-7; 9 bases line up with TRBD1. The V gene's germline CDR1 is SSHAT and CDR2 FNYEAQ (reference sequence). CDR3 length: 15 amino acids. The CDR3 sequence: CASSNPGQGTDEQYF. The CDR3 DNA is TGTGCTAGCAGCAACCCGGGACAGGGTACGGACGAGCAGTACTTC.

This chain uses TRBV27 with TRBJ2-1; no clear D. The CDR3 has 16 residues. CDR1 and CDR2 from the germline V gene are MNHEY and SMNVEV (reference sequence). The germline V and J ends were trimmed by 6 bases and 0 bases, with 15 bases remaining between them. The CDR3 DNA follows: TGTGCCAGCAGAAAATATCGGTCCGGCTCCTACAATGAGCAGTTCTTC. Its protein is CASRKYRSGSYNEQFF.

This clone was seen only once. The rearrangement joins TRBV5-8 to TRBJ2-1; 8 bases line up with TRBD2. The J segment lost 6 bases and the V segment lost 4 bases, leaving 12 bases of the junction unmatched. The CDR3 has 16 amino acids. The germline CDR1 and CDR2 sequences are SGHTS and YDEGEE. CDR3 bases: TGTGCCAGCAGCGACGCCGGGACTAGAGACCGCAATGAGCAGTTCTTC. It encodes CASSDAGTRDRNEQFF.

The gene calls are TRBV5-6 and TRBJ1-6, with D hard to call. The germline gives CDR1 SGHDT, CDR2 YYEEEE. The V end was cut by 4 bases, the J end by 7 bases, with 12 bases between. This CDR3 has 14 residues. CDR3 in amino acids: CASSRTGFNSPLHF. The CDR3 coding sequence is TGTGCCAGCAGCCGGACGGGGTTCAATTCACCCCTCCACTTT.

The genes are TRBV4-2 and TRBJ2-3; no definite D call. This CDR3 has 14 residues. Germline V gene data show CDR1 as LGHNA and CDR2 as YNFKEQ. The V gene lost 0 bases and the J gene lost 3 bases, with 7 bases spanning the gap. CDR3 DNA: TGTGCCAGCAGCCAAGATCCCCTGACAGATACGCAGTATTTT. It is translated as CASSQDPLTDTQYF.

The chain has TRBV18 and TRBJ2-2, with D possibly being TRBD2 (5 bases). This CDR3 contains 16 residues. Germline V lookup: CDR1 KGHSH, CDR2 LQKENI. Trimming left V 1 base short and J 0 bases short, with 9 bases between. CDR3 coding DNA: TGTGCCAGCTCACCACAACTAGGAGCGAACACCGGGGAGCTGTTTTTT. Translating gives CASSPQLGANTGELFF.

The V and J genes are TRBV4-1 and TRBJ2-7; D is unclear. CDR1 MGHRA and CDR2 YSYEKL come from the germline V gene. V dropped 1 base and J dropped 4 bases, with 11 bases sitting between them. The CDR3 runs 14 residues. The CDR3 spells CASSQVLSRYEQYF. The CDR3 nucleotides are TGCGCCAGCAGCCAAGTTTTAAGTCGGTACGAGCAGTACTTC.

The chain links TRBV6-6 to TRBJ2-7; D is uncertain. CDR3 length: 15 amino acids. CDR1 is MNHNY and CDR2 is SVGAGI in the germline V gene (reference sequence). V dropped 3 bases and J dropped 0 bases, with 12 bases sitting between them. DNA of the CDR3: TGTGCCAGCAGTTATTCCCGAGCCATCTCCTACGAGCAGTACTTC. It translates to CASSYSRAISYEQYF.

V and J are TRBV5-1 and TRBJ2-3, with 9 bases fitting TRBD1. The trim removed 0 bases at V and 3 bases at J, leaving 2 bases unmatched. Germline lookup yields CDR1 SGHRS and CDR2 YFSETQ. CDR3 length: 15 residues. CDR3 protein: CASSLEDRGTDTQYF. The CDR3 nucleotides are TGCGCCAGCAGCTTGGAGGACAGGGGAACAGATACGCAGTATTTT.

The genes are TRBV2 and TRBJ2-7, with D perhaps TRBD1 (6 bases). In germline, CDR1 is SNHLY, CDR2 FYNNEI. V lost 7 bases, J lost 1 base, and 14 bases lay in between. The CDR3 covers 14 residues. The CDR3 DNA is TGTGCCAGCACAAGCCTTAGGGGGTCCTACGAGCAGTACTTC. Encoded protein: CASTSLRGSYEQYF.

As for this clone: Within the sample, other DNA sequences also encode this same CDR3. V usage is TRBV7-9 and J usage is TRBJ2-7; D remains ambiguous. Between the trimmed V and J ends, which lost 6 bases and 7 bases, there was a span of 13 bases. In germline, CDR1 is SEHNR, CDR2 FQNEAQ (reference sequence). This CDR3 has 12 amino acids. CDR3 amino acids: CASSLTGGEQYF. DNA for the CDR3: TGTGCCAGCAGTTTGACTGGTGGGGAGCAGTACTTC. The full variable domain, rest sourced from reference TRBV7-9 and TRBJ2-7, is DTGVSQNPRHKITKRGQNVTFRCDPISEHNRLYWYRQTLGQGPEFLTYFQNEAQLEKSRLLSDRFSAERPKGSFSTLEIQRTEQGDSAMYLCASSLTGGEQYFGPGTRLTVT.

This rearrangement joins TRBV7-9 to TRBJ2-7; weak D call: TRBD1 (6 bases). The V gene lost 5 bases and the J gene lost 2 bases, with 13 bases spanning the gap. CDR1 is SEHNR and CDR2 is FQNEAQ in the germline V gene (reference sequence). The CDR3 totals 14 residues. CDR3 nucleotides: TGTGCCAGCAGCCCCACCGGGACACCCTACGAGCAGTACTTC. Protein: CASSPTGTPYEQYF.